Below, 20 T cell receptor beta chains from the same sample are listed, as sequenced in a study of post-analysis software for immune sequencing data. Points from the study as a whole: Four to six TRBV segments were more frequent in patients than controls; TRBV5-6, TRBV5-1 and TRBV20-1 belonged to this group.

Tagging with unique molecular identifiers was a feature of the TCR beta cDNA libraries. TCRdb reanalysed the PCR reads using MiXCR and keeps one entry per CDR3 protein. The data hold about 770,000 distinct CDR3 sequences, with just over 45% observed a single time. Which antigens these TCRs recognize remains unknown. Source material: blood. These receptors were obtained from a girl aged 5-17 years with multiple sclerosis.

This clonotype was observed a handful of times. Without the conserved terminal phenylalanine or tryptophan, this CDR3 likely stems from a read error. The CDR3 sequence: CSATSGQGIHEQYC. The DNA of the CDR3 is TGCAGCGCAACTTCGGGACAGGGTATACACGAGCAGTACTGC. The rearrangement joins TRBV29-1 to TRBJ2-5; 9 nucleotides align to TRBD1. TRBJ2-7 explains the end of the DNA better; the J call may be wrong. Germline CDR1 is SQVTM and CDR2 is ANQGSEA. CDR3 size: 14 residues.

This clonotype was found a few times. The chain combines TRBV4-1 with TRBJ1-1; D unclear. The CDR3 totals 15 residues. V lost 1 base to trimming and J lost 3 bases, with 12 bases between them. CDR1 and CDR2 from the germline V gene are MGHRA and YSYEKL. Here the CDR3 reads CASSQGMDTDTEAFF. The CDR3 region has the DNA TGCGCCAGCAGCCAAGGCATGGATACGGACACTGAAGCTTTCTTT.

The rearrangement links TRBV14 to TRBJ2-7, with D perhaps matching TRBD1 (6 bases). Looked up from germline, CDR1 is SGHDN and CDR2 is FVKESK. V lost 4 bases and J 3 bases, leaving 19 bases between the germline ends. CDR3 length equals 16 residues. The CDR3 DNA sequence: TGTGCCAGCAGCCCATCTACAGGGATTTGGGACTACGAGCAGTACGTC. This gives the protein CASSPSTGIWDYEQYV.

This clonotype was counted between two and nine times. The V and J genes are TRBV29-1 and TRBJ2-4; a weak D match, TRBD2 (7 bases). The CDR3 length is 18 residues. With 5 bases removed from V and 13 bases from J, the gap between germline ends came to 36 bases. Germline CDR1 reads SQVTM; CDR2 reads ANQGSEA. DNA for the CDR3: TGCAGCGTTCTCGGGAAGATAACGGGGGCTAGCGGTTTGGAAGAGCAGTACTTC. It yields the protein CSVLGKITGASGLEEQYF.

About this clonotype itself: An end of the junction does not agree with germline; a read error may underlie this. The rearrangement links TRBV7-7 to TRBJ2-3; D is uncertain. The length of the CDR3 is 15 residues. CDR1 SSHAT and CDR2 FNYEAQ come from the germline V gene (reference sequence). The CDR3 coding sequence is TGTGCTAGCAGCCCCAACCGTTTGGCCACAGATACGCAGTATTTT. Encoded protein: CASSPNRLATDTQYF.

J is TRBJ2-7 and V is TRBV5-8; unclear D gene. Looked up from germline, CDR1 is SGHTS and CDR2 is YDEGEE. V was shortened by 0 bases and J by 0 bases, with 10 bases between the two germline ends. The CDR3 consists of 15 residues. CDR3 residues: CASSLVTTSSYEQYF. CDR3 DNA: TGTGCCAGCAGCTTGGTTACAACCAGCTCCTACGAGCAGTACTTC.

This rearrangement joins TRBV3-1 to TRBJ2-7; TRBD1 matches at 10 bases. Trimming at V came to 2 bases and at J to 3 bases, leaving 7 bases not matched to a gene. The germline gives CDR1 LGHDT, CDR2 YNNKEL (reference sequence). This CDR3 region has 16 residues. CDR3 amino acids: CASSQLGTGAFYEQYF. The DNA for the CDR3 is TGTGCCAGCAGCCAATTAGGGACAGGGGCTTTCTACGAGCAGTACTTC.

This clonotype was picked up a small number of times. CDR3 amino acids: CSALPVGLLLLNIQYF. The CDR3, as DNA: TGCAGTGCTCTTCCCGTGGGGCTTCTGCTCCTAAACATTCAGTACTTC. This chain links TRBV20-1 with TRBJ2-4, with a possible D match to TRBD1 (5 bases). CDR1 DFQATT and CDR2 SNEGSKA come from the germline V gene (reference sequence). The CDR3 has 16 amino acids. Trimming took 5 bases from V and 6 from J, leaving 23 bases between them.

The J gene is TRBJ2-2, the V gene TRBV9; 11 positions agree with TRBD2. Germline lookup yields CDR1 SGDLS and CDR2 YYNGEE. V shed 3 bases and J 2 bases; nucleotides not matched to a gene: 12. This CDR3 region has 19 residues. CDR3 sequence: CASSARLIAGGPNTGELFF. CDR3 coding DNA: TGTGCCAGCAGCGCACGGTTAATAGCGGGAGGGCCCAACACCGGGGAGCTGTTTTTT.

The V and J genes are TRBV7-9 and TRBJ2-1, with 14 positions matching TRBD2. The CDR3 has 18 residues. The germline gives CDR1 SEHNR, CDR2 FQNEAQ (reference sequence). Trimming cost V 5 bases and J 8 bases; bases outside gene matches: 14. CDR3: CASSPHYSRLAGGDEQFF. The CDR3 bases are TGTGCCAGCAGCCCTCATTACTCTAGACTAGCGGGAGGGGATGAGCAGTTCTTC.

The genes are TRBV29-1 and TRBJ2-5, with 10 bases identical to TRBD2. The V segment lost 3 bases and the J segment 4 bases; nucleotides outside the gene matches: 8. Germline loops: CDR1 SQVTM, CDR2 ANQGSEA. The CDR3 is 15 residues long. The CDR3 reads CSVEPLAGAGETQYF. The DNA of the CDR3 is TGCAGCGTTGAGCCGCTAGCGGGAGCCGGAGAGACCCAGTACTTC.

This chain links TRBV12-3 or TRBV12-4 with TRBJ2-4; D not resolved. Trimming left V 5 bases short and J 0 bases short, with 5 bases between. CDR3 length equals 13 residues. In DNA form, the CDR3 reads TGTGCCAGCAGTATGCTAGCCAAAAACATTCAGTACTTC. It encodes CASSMLAKNIQYF.

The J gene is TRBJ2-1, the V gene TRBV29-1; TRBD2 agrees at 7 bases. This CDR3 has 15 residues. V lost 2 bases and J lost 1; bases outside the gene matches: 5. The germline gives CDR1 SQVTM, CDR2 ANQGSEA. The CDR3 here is CSVENWTRSYNEQFF. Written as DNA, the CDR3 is TGCAGCGTTGAAAATTGGACTAGATCCTACAATGAGCAGTTCTTC.

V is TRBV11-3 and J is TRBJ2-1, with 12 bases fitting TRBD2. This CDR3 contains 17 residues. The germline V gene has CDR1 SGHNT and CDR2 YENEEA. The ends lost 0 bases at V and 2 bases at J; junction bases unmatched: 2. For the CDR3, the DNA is TGTGCCAGCAGCTTAGATGCTAGCGGGAGGGCCTACAATGAGCAGTTCTTC. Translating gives CASSLDASGRAYNEQFF.

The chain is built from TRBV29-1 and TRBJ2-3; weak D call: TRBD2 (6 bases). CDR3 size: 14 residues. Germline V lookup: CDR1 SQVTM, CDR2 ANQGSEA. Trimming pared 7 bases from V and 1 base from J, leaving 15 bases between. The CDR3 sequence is CSAPSEGGTDTQYF. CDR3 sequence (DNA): TGCAGCGCCCCGTCGGAGGGCGGCACAGATACGCAGTATTTT.

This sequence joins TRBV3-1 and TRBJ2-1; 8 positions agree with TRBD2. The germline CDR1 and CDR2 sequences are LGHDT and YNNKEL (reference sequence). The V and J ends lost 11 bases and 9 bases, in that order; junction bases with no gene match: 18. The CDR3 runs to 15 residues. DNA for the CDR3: TGTGCCGGCACCCCGGGACTAGTGGGCGTGGGTGAGCAGTTCTTC. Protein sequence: CAGTPGLVGVGEQFF.

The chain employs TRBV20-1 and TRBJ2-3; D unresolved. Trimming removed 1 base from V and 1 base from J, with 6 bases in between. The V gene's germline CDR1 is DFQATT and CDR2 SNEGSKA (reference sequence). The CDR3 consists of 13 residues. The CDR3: CSARGPGTDTQYF. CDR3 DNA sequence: TGCAGTGCTAGAGGACCCGGCACAGATACGCAGTATTTT.

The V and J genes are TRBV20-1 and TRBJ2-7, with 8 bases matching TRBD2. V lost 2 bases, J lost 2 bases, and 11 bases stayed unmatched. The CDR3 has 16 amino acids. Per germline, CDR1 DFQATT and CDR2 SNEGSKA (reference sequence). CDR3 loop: CSARMSSGGSPYEQYF. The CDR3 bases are TGCAGTGCTAGAATGTCTTCGGGAGGGAGTCCCTACGAGCAGTACTTC.

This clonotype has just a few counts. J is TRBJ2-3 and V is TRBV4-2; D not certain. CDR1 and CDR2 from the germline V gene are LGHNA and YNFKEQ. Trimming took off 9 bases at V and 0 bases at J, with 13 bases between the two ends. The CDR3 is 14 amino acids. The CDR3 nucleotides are TGTGCCAGTGGGTCTAGTTTTAGCACAGATACGCAGTATTTT. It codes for CASGSSFSTDTQYF.

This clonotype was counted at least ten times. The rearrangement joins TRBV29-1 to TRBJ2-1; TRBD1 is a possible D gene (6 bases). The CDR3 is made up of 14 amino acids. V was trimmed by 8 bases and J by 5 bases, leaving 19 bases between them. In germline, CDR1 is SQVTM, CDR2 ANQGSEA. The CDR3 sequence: CSSEGPGVDNEQFF. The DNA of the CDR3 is TGCAGCTCCGAGGGTCCAGGGGTGGACAATGAGCAGTTCTTC.